This T cell receptor (beta chain) was identified during a study of T cells in Graves' hyperthyroidism and ophthalmopathy. On the study more broadly: Initial diagnosis, before any treatment, was when peripheral blood was collected. Broader study findings: Blood also held most thyroid clonotypes expanded beyond 0.001.

V was shortened by 5 bases and J by 6 bases, with 13 bases between the two germline ends. Germline V gives CDR1 DFQATT, CDR2 SNEGSKA (reference sequence). CDR3 size: 12 residues. Patients having uncontrolled infection, another autoimmune disease, pregnancy or lactation were not included. Authors of the study amplified TCR beta CDR3 regions from RNA transcripts. The HTBI primer set served for first-round RT-PCR of the TCR CDR3. TCRdb re-called the multiplex PCR reads with MiXCR, one entry per CDR3 protein. The repertoire includes some 510,000 distinct CDR3 sequences, more than 20% of them detected once, and about a quarter sits in the top ten. Concerning this clonotype itself: Its antigen remains unknown.

The receptor was isolated from a man aged 18 to 29 with Graves' hyperthyroidism. V usage is TRBV20-1 and J usage is TRBJ1-2; possible D gene TRBD1, 6 bases. The source material was blood. CDR3: CSASSGENGYTF. In nucleotides, the CDR3 is TGCAGTGCTTCCTCAGGGGAGAATGGCTACACCTTC.